The rows below give T cell receptor beta chains drawn from one sample of a study of T cell responses to AZD1222 COVID-19 vaccine. The data were produced by immunoSEQ multiplex PCR, yet TCRdb's version contains in-frame clones alone and is incomplete. The profile covers around 140,000 clones, with approximately 90% appearing a single time and approximately 1.5% taken by the ten largest. The sequencing here drew on peripheral blood, taken on day 0 of AZD1222 vaccination. The receptors derive from an adult in good health. CDR3s include the opening cysteine and the closing phenylalanine or tryptophan. Fields, in order: J gene, V gene, clone size, D gene, CDR3 DNA, CDR3 protein. The D gene is left open where the match is weak. Some rows mark clone size as missing; the rest say once, few, many or name a class of expanded clone.

j_call: TRBJ2-3; v_call: TRBV7-2; clone_size: NA; d_call: TRBD2; cdr3_nt: TGTGCCAGCAGCTTCCCGGTGGGGGGGTGGGGTACAGATACGCAGTATTTT; cdr3_aa: CASSFPVGGWGTDTQYF
j_call: TRBJ1-3; v_call: TRBV2; clone_size: once; d_call: NA; cdr3_nt: TGTGCCAGCAGTGTTCAGGGGATTTCGGCTGGAAACACCATATATTTT; cdr3_aa: CASSVQGISAGNTIYF
j_call: TRBJ2-1; v_call: TRBV7-3; clone_size: NA; d_call: TRBD2; cdr3_nt: TGTGCCAGCAGCTTAAGAGGGAACCGACTAGCGGGAGACAATGAGCAGTTCTTC; cdr3_aa: CASSLRGNRLAGDNEQFF
j_call: TRBJ1-2; v_call: TRBV12-3/TRBV12-4; clone_size: NA; d_call: NA; cdr3_nt: TGTGCCAGCAGGGCAAGGGCTAACTATGGCTACACCTTC; cdr3_aa: CASRARANYGYTF
j_call: TRBJ2-3; v_call: TRBV5-1; clone_size: NA; d_call: TRBD2; cdr3_nt: TGCGCCAGCAGCTTGTGGGTCCAGTCTAGCGGGACAGATACGCAGTATTTT; cdr3_aa: CASSLWVQSSGTDTQYF
j_call: TRBJ2-7; v_call: TRBV7-2; clone_size: NA; d_call: TRBD2; cdr3_nt: TGTGCCAGCAGCTTAAGGGGCGGGAGAACCTACGAGCAGTACTTC; cdr3_aa: CASSLRGGRTYEQYF
j_call: TRBJ1-3; v_call: TRBV5-6; clone_size: NA; d_call: TRBD1; cdr3_nt: TGTGCCAGCAGCCCGATGGACAGGGCTGGAAACACCATATATTTT; cdr3_aa: CASSPMDRAGNTIYF
j_call: TRBJ2-7; v_call: TRBV5-5; clone_size: NA; d_call: TRBD2; cdr3_nt: TGTGCCAGCAGCACAACCGGGACTAGCGCCTACGAGCAGTACTTC; cdr3_aa: CASSTTGTSAYEQYF
j_call: TRBJ2-5; v_call: TRBV7-2; clone_size: NA; d_call: TRBD2; cdr3_nt: TGTGCCAGCAGCTCCGGACTAGCGGGGGGTCAAGAGACCCAGTACTTC; cdr3_aa: CASSSGLAGGQETQYF
j_call: TRBJ2-1; v_call: TRBV9; clone_size: NA; d_call: TRBD2; cdr3_nt: TGTGCCAGCAGCGGAAGCGGGAGTTACAATGAGCAGTTCTTC; cdr3_aa: CASSGSGSYNEQFF
j_call: TRBJ1-1; v_call: TRBV5-4; clone_size: NA; d_call: NA; cdr3_nt: TGTGCCAGCAGCTGGAACAGGGTGGGCACTGAAGCTTTCTTT; cdr3_aa: CASSWNRVGTEAFF
j_call: TRBJ1-2; v_call: TRBV5-1; clone_size: NA; d_call: NA; cdr3_nt: TGCGCCAGCAGCGTCCCCGGGACAACCTATGGCTACACCTTC; cdr3_aa: CASSVPGTTYGYTF
j_call: TRBJ1-4; v_call: TRBV11-3; clone_size: NA; d_call: NA; cdr3_nt: TGTGCCAGCAGCGCCGGGGCTAATGAAAAACTGTTTTTT; cdr3_aa: CASSAGANEKLFF
j_call: TRBJ1-6; v_call: TRBV7-9; clone_size: NA; d_call: NA; cdr3_nt: TGTGCCATTCCGCAGGGGCCTGGGTATAATTCACCCCTCCACTTT; cdr3_aa: CAIPQGPGYNSPLHF
j_call: TRBJ2-5; v_call: TRBV4-1; clone_size: NA; d_call: TRBD1; cdr3_nt: TGCGCCAGCAGCGCACGGGACAGGGCAGTGGAGACCCAGTACTTC; cdr3_aa: CASSARDRAVETQYF
j_call: TRBJ2-7; v_call: TRBV7-8; clone_size: NA; d_call: NA; cdr3_nt: TGTGCCAGCAGCCCCCGGGATTGGTCCTACGAGCAGTACTTC; cdr3_aa: CASSPRDWSYEQYF
j_call: TRBJ2-7; v_call: TRBV18; clone_size: once; d_call: NA; cdr3_nt: TGTGCCAGCTCACCCGACTTACAGGGCTTCTCCTACGAGCAGTACTTC; cdr3_aa: CASSPDLQGFSYEQYF
j_call: TRBJ1-2; v_call: TRBV10-3; clone_size: NA; d_call: NA; cdr3_nt: TGTGCCATCAGTTCGTCGGGACTGCTCGACTATGGCTACACCTTC; cdr3_aa: CAISSSGLLDYGYTF
j_call: TRBJ1-2; v_call: TRBV3-1/TRBV3-2; clone_size: NA; d_call: NA; cdr3_nt: TGTGCCAGCAGCCAAGCTTGGGGCACATATGGCTACACCTTC; cdr3_aa: CASSQAWGTYGYTF
j_call: TRBJ2-7; v_call: TRBV18; clone_size: NA; d_call: NA; cdr3_nt: TGTGCCAGCTCCGGGAGTTTCTACGAGCAGTACTTC; cdr3_aa: CASSGSFYEQYF
j_call: TRBJ2-5; v_call: TRBV27; clone_size: once; d_call: TRBD2; cdr3_nt: TGTGCCAGCAGTGCAGGACTAGCGGGGGAGGGAGAGACCCAGTACTTC; cdr3_aa: CASSAGLAGEGETQYF
j_call: TRBJ2-1; v_call: TRBV6-5; clone_size: NA; d_call: TRBD2; cdr3_nt: TGTGCCAGCACCCCCCGTCAGGGACTAATCCGTGAGCAGTTCTTC; cdr3_aa: CASTPRQGLIREQFF
j_call: TRBJ2-7; v_call: TRBV19; clone_size: NA; d_call: NA; cdr3_nt: TGTGCCAGTACCAACCCCCCCGGGCAGCCGCAGTACTTC; cdr3_aa: CASTNPPGQPQYF